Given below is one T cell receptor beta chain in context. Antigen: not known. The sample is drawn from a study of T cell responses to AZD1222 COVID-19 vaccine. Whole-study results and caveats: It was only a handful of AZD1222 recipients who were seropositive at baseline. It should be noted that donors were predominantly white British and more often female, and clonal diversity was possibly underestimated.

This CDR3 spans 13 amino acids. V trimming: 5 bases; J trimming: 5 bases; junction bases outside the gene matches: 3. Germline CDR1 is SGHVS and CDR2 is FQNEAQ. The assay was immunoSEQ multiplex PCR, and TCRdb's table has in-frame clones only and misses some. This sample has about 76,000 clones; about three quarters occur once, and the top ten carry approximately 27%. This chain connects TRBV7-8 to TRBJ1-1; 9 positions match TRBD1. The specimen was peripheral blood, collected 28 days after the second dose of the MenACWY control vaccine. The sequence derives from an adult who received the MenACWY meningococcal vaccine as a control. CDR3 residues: CASSRDRVTEAFF. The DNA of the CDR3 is TGTGCCAGCAGCCGGGACAGGGTAACTGAAGCTTTCTTT.